This T cell receptor beta chain was sequenced during a study of blood T cell repertoires in COVID-19. TCRdb's copy holds only in-frame clones and misses some; the assay was immunoSEQ multiplex PCR. Of tens of thousands of clones listed, around 90% are singletons. This clone appeared once. V lost 6 bases and J lost 5; bases outside the gene matches: 11. Germline V CDR1 and CDR2: MDHEN, SYDVKM. The CDR3 loop spans 16 amino acids. The chain employs TRBV28 and TRBJ1-4; 8 nucleotides line up with TRBD1. This TCR came from a man in his fifties with acute or convalescent COVID-19. The sequenced sample was peripheral blood. This CDR3 reads CASSRIMSGGNEKLFF. The CDR3 region has the DNA TGTGCCAGCAGCCGAATTATGTCAGGGGGCAATGAAAAACTGTTTTTT.